This entry concerns a single T cell receptor (beta chain). Its antigen is still unknown. No base quality information exists; no much larger clone differs at one position. This entry belongs to a study of CD8+CD57+ T cells in acquired aplastic anemia (dated 2018 in TCRdb). Regarding the complete study: DNA extracted from sorted CD4+ and CD8+ cells had a mean of approximately 3.3 ug, with a range of roughly 0.17 to 27.4 ug. CD8+CD57+ expansion was defined as frequency above the mean frequency observed in healthy subjects.

Overall study results and their limits: Although some 28 CD8+ CDR3 sequences were shared by patients and controls, these sequences appeared highly expressed in patients and within the immunodominant clones of patients. Patients and healthy controls showed no significant difference in CD8+ Simpson's diversity (P=0.060).

TCR beta VDJ combination and CDR3 sequence profiling used genomic DNA as the template. TCR repertoire sequencing was run on an Illumina HiSeq 2000. On the study's bioinformatics: TRBV/TRBJ rearrangement plots, CDR3 size and DJ length profiles, and Simpson's diversity index were used to evaluate the repertoires. The most abundant DNA sequence in the deep sequencing data was taken as the immunodominant clone. CDR3 amino acid sequences were checked for sharing between subjects and were compared against published repertoires and the VDJdb database. TCRdb trimmed the raw reads at Q25, called clones with MiXCR and kept productive beta chains. CDR3 protein sequences are deduplicated, and each keeps its most common genes and DNA. V and J calls and clone size were set by TCRdb, not the authors. The sample table lists 180,000 or so distinct CDR3 sequences, under 50% of them with a count of one. The ten largest clones take up about 1.7% of the sample.

The trim is 3 bases for V and 0 bases for J, with a gap of 12 bases between the germline ends. The germline V gene (reference sequence) gives CDR1 as MNHEY and CDR2 as SMNVEV. The CDR3 goes from the cysteine to the phenylalanine over 16 residues. Only the CDR3 region is kept as DNA, spanning 48 bases read in frame from base 1. Flow cytometry had shown CD8+CD57+ cell expansion in the patients selected for sequencing. Severe acquired aplastic anemia was diagnosed in all patients according to International Study of Aplastic Anemia and Agranulocytosis and Camitta criteria. Patients had received no therapy at the time of blood sampling. The study deep-sequenced TCR repertoires of sorted CD4+ and CD8+ blood T cells from severe aplastic anemia patients and healthy subjects. In the USA, patient enrollment took place under clinicaltrials.gov protocols 00001620, 01623167, 00001397, 00071045, 00081523 and 00961064. Ficoll-Paque density gradient centrifugation was used to isolate peripheral blood mononuclear cells. Before DNA extraction, CD4+ and CD8+ T cells were sorted with FACS or magnetic beads.

Sequencing input: sorted CD4+, CD8+, or CD8+CD57+ T cells (not recorded which) from PBMCs. This receptor was taken from a human donor with aplastic anemia. The rearranged segments are TRBV27 and TRBJ2-1, with the D gene not clear enough to name. CDR3 sequence: CASSFSRKGSYNEQFF. The base sequence is TGTGCCAGCAGTTTTTCTAGAAAGGGCTCCTACAATGAGCAGTTCTTC.